The sequence of this T cell receptor (beta chain) was determined in a study of blood T cell repertoires in COVID-19. About the research overall: Samples representing acute and convalescent COVID-19 were sourced from the United States, Italy and Spain. The analysed material was cDNA or gDNA that came from T cells, B-cell-depleted T cells, or PBMCs.

Original processing methods: Reference gene primer amplification in the assay estimated nucleated cell counts. Here immunoSEQ multiplex PCR was the method, and the copy in TCRdb shows in-frame clones only, minus some. V and J calls and clone size are those listed in that table; D and trimming were worked out from the DNA. The sample carries 60,000 to 65,000 clones, 80% to 90% recorded once. Germline-derived CDR1 and CDR2 are SEHNR and FQNEAQ (reference sequence). V lost 3 bases, J lost 12 bases, and 7 bases stayed unmatched. CDR3 length: 13 amino acids. The receptor comes from a human donor with active COVID-19. The donor label of this sample is uncertain. The gene calls are TRBV7-9 and TRBJ1-2, with 10 nucleotides matching TRBD1. Sequences were obtained from peripheral blood. The CDR3 protein is CASSFTGTGEDTF. CDR3 DNA: TGTGCCAGCAGCTTTACCGGGACAGGGGAAGACACCTTC.